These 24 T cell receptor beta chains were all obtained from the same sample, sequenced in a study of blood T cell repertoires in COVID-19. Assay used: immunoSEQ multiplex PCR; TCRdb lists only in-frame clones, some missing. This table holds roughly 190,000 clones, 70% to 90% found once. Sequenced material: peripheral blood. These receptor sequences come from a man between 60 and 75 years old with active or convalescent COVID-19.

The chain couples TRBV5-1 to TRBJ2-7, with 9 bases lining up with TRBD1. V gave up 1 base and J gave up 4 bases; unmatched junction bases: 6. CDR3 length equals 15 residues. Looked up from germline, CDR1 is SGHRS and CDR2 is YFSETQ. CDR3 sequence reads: CASSLLGQGQYEQYF. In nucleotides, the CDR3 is TGCGCCAGCAGCTTGCTGGGACAGGGCCAGTACGAGCAGTACTTC. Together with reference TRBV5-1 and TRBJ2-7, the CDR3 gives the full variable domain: KAGVTQTPRYLIKTRGQQVTLSCSPISGHRSVSWYQQTPGQGLQFLFEYFSETQRNKGNFPGRFSGRQFSNSRSEMNVSTLELGDSALYLCASSLLGQGQYEQYFGPGTRLTVT.

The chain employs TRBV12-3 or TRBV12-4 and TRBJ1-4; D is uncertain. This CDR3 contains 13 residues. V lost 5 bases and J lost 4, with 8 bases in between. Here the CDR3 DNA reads TGTGCCAGCAGTGGGCAGAATAATGAAAAACTGTTTTTT. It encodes CASSGQNNEKLFF.

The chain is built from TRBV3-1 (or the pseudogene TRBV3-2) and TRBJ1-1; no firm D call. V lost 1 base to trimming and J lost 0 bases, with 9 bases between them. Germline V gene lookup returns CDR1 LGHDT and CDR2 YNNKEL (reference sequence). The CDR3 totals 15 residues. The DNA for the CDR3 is TGTGCCAGCAGCCAAGGGTGGAGGATGAACACTGAAGCTTTCTTT. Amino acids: CASSQGWRMNTEAFF.

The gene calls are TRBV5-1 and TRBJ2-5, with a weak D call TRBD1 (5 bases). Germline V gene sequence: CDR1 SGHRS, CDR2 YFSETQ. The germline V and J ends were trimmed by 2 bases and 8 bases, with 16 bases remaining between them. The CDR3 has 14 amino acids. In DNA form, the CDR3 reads TGCGCCAGCAGCTTCAATCGGCAGGGTGAAACCCAGTACTTC. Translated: CASSFNRQGETQYF.

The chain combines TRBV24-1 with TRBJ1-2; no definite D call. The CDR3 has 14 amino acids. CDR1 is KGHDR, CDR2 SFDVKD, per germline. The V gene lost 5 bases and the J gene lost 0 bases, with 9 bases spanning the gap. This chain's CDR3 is CATSAQEPNYGYTF. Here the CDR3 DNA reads TGTGCCACCAGTGCGCAGGAACCTAACTATGGCTACACCTTC.

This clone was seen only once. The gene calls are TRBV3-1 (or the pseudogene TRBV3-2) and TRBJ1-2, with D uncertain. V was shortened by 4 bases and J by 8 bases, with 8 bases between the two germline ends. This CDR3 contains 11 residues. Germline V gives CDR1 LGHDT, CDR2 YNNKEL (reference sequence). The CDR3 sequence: CASSRNSGYTF. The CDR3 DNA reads TGTGCCAGCAGCCGAAATAGCGGCTACACCTTC.

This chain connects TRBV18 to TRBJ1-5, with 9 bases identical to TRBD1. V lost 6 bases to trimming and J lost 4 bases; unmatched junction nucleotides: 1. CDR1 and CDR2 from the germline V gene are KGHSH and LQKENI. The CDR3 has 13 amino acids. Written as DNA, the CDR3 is TGTGCCAGCTCCGGGACAGGGAATCAGCCCCAGCATTTT. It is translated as CASSGTGNQPQHF.

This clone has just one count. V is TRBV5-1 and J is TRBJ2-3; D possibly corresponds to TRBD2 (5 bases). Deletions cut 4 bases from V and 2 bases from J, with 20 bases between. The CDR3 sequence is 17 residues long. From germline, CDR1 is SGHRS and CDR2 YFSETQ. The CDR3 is CASSPSFSGPDTDTQYF. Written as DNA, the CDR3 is TGCGCCAGCAGCCCCTCTTTCAGCGGACCCGACACAGATACGCAGTATTTT.

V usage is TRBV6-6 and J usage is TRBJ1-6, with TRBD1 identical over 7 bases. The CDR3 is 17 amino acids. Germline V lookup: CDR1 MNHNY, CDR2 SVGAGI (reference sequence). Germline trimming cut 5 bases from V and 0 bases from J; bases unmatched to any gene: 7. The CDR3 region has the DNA TGTGCCAGCAGTCATCCGGGACAGAGCTCCTATAATTCACCCCTCCACTTT. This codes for CASSHPGQSSYNSPLHF.

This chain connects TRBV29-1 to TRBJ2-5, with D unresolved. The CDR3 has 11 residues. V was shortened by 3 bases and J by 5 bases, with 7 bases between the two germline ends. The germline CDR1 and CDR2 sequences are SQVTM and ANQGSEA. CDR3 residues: CSVDLRETQYF. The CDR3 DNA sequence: TGCAGCGTTGATTTGAGGGAGACCCAGTACTTC.

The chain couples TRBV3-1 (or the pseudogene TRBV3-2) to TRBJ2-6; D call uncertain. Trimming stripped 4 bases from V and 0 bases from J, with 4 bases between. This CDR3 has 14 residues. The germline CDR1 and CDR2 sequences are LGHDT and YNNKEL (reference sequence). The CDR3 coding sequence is TGTGCCAGCAGCCCTAACTCTGGGGCCAACGTCCTGACTTTC. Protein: CASSPNSGANVLTF.

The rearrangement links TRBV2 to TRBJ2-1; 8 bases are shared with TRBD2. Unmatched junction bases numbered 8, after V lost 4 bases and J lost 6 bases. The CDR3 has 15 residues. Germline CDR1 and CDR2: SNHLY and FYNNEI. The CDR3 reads CASSVGFSGGNEQFF. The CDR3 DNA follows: TGTGCCAGCAGTGTTGGGTTCAGCGGGGGCAATGAGCAGTTCTTC.

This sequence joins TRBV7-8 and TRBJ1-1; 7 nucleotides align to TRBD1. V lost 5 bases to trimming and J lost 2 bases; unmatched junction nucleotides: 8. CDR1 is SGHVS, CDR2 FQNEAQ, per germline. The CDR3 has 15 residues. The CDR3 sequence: CASSPRDRVNTEAFF. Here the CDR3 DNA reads TGTGCCAGCAGCCCGAGGGACAGAGTAAACACTGAAGCTTTCTTT.

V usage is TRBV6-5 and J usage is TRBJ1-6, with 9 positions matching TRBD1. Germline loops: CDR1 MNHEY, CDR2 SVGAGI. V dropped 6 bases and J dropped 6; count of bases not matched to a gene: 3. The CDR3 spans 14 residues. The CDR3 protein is CASRGQGSNSPLHF. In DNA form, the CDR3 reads TGTGCCAGCAGAGGACAGGGGAGTAATTCACCCCTCCACTTT.

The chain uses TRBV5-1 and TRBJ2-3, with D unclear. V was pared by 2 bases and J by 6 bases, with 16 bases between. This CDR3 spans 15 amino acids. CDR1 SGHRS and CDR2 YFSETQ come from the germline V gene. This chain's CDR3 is CASSFPGSLVDTQYF. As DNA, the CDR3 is TGCGCCAGCAGCTTTCCCGGTTCCTTGGTCGATACGCAGTATTTT.

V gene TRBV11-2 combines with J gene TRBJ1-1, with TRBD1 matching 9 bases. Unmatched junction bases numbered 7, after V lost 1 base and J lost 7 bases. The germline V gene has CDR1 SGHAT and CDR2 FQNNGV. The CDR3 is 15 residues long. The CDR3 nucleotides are TGTGCCAGCAGCTTAGGGTACAGGGGGCGAAGTGAAGCTTTCTTT. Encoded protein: CASSLGYRGRSEAFF.

CDR3 loop: CASRQVNTEAFF. DNA for the CDR3: TGTGCCAGCCGACAGGTGAACACTGAAGCTTTCTTT. The gene calls are TRBV6-5 and TRBJ1-1, with D possibly matching TRBD1 (6 bases). CDR3 size: 12 residues. Germline V gene lookup returns CDR1 MNHEY and CDR2 SVGAGI. Trimming pared 8 bases from V and 0 bases from J, leaving 7 bases between.

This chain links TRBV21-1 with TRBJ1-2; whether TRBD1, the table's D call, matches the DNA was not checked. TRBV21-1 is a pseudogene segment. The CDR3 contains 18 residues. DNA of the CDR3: TGTGCCAGCAGCAAAGACGGGACCGGGACAACCTTTAACTATGGCTACACCTTC. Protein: CASSKDGTGTTFNYGYTF.

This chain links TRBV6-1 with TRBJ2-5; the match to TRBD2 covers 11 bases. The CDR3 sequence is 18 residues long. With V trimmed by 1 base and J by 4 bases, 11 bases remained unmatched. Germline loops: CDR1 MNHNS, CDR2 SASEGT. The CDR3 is CASSEGNSGGAVGETQYF. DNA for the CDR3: TGTGCCAGCAGTGAAGGCAATAGCGGGGGGGCCGTAGGAGAGACCCAGTACTTC.

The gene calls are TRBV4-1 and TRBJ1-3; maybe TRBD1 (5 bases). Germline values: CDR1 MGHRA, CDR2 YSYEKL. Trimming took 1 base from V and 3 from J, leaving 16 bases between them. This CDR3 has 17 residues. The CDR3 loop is CASSQGGGRGSGNTIYF. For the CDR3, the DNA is TGCGCCAGCAGCCAAGGTGGGGGGAGGGGAAGTGGAAACACCATATATTTT.

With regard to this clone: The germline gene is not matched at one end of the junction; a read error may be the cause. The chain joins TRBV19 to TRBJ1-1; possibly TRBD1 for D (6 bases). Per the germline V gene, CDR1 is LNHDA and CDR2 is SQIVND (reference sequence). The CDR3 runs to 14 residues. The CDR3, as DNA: TGTGCCAGTAGTAATTCAGGGGTGAAGACTGAAGCTTTCTTT. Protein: CASSNSGVKTEAFF. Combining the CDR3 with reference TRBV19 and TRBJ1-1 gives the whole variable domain DGGITQSPKYLFRKEGQNVTLSCEQNLNHDAMYWYRQDPGQGLRLIYYSQIVNDFQKGDIAEGYSVSREKKESFPLTVTSAQKNPTAFYLCASSNSGVKTEAFFGQGTRLTVV.

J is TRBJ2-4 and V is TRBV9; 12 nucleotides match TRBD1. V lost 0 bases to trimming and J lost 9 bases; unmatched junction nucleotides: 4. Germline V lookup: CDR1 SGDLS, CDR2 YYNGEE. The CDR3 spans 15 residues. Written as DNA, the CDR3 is TGTGCCAGCAGCGTAGAGGGACAGGGGGCGGGCATTCAGTACTTC. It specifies CASSVEGQGAGIQYF. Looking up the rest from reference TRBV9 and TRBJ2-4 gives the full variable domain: DSGVTQTPKHLITATGQRVTLRCSPRSGDLSVYWYQQSLDQGLQFLIQYYNGEERAKGNILERFSAQQFPDLHSELNLSSLELGDSALYFCASSVEGQGAGIQYFGAGTRLSVL.

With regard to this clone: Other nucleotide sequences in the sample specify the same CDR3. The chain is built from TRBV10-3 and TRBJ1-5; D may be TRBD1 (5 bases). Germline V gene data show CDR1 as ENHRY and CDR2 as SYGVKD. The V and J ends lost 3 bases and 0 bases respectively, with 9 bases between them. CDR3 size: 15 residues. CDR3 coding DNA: TGTGCCATCAGTGAAACAGGCAGTAGCAATCAGCCCCAGCATTTT. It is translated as CAISETGSSNQPQHF.

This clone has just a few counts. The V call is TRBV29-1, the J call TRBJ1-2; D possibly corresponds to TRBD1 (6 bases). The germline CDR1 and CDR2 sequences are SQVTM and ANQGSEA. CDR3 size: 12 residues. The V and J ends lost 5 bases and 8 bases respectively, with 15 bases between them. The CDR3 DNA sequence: TGCAGCGTTCAGGGGTCAGGGAAAGGCTACACCTTC. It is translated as CSVQGSGKGYTF.